A selection of T cell receptor beta chains follows, all from one sample in a study of shared clonotypes between healthy human individuals. TCRdb keeps only in-frame clones here, not all; method: immunoSEQ multiplex PCR. The sample lists about 820,000 clones; about 91% were seen once. The sequencing input was naive CD8+ T cells sorted from blood. The receptor source for this set is a man aged 30 to 45 in good health. CDR3s include the opening cysteine and the closing phenylalanine or tryptophan. A D gene is named only where the DNA matches it firmly. Size tells how often a clone was seen (once, few, many) or the class of an expanded clone, and some rows leave it out.

NA,TRBJ2-1,TRBV19,NA,CASSPSLGNEQFF,TGTGCCAGTAGTCCCTCATTGGGTAATGAGCAGTTCTTC
NA,TRBJ2-7,TRBV9,NA,CASRISDRANYEQYF,TGTGCCAGCAGAATTTCAGATCGCGCCAACTACGAGCAGTACTTC
NA,TRBJ1-2,TRBV6-1,NA,CASSEEPPPAAGYGYTF,TGTGCCAGCAGTGAAGAACCTCCCCCAGCCGCTGGCTATGGCTACACCTTC
NA,TRBJ2-7,TRBV4-1,NA,CASSQVYTGEDTYEQYF,TGCGCCAGCAGCCAAGTCTATACGGGAGAAGATACCTACGAGCAGTACTTC
NA,TRBJ2-7,TRBV29-1,TRBD2,CSVLAGLYEQYF,TGCAGCGTCCTAGCGGGACTCTACGAGCAGTACTTC
NA,TRBJ2-1,TRBV2,NA,CASSAGLSGEQFF,TGTGCCAGCAGTGCAGGCCTATCGGGTGAGCAGTTCTTC
NA,TRBJ1-5,TRBV6-6,NA,CASSLGPRINQPQHF,TGTGCCAGCAGTCTGGGACCGAGAATTAATCAGCCCCAGCATTTT
NA,TRBJ2-7,TRBV19,NA,CATDGTGPYEQYF,TGTGCCACAGACGGCACAGGGCCCTACGAGCAGTACTTC
NA,TRBJ2-7,TRBV28,NA,CASSRASVIRNEQYF,TGTGCCAGCAGCCGAGCTAGCGTCATTCGAAACGAGCAGTACTTC
NA,TRBJ2-2,TRBV7-9,NA,CASSVGRRGHTGELFF,TGTGCCAGCAGCGTCGGTCGTAGAGGGCACACCGGGGAGCTGTTTTTT
NA,TRBJ2-1,TRBV11-3,NA,CASSLAGQLERQFF,TGTGCCAGCAGCTTAGCTGGCCAATTGGAGCGGCAGTTCTTC
NA,TRBJ2-3,TRBV29-1,TRBD2,CSAGTSGSGDTQYF,TGCAGCGCCGGGACTAGCGGGAGTGGAGATACGCAGTATTTT
NA,TRBJ2-6,TRBV7-6,NA,CASSLSKGGGANVLTF,TGTGCCAGCAGCCTATCTAAAGGTGGTGGGGCCAACGTCCTGACTTTC
NA,TRBJ1-1,TRBV27,NA,CASRGGRNTEAFF,TGTGCCAGCAGAGGGGGACGGAACACTGAAGCTTTCTTT
NA,TRBJ2-7,TRBV4-1,TRBD2,CASSNLPGLVNGEQYF,TGCGCCAGCAGCAACCTACCGGGACTAGTGAATGGGGAGCAGTACTTC
NA,TRBJ2-7,TRBV2,NA,CAIPGHGDYEQYF,TGTGCCATACCGGGACACGGAGACTACGAGCAGTACTTC
NA,TRBJ1-1,TRBV25-1,NA,CASSGRGLRGTEAFF,TGTGCCAGCAGTGGTCGAGGGCTTCGAGGGACTGAAGCTTTCTTT
NA,TRBJ2-1,TRBV5-8,NA,CASSLLAADYNEQFF,TGTGCCAGCAGCTTGCTGGCGGCCGACTACAATGAGCAGTTCTTC
NA,TRBJ2-7,TRBV29-1,NA,CSVRNEQGYEQYF,TGCAGCGTTCGTAATGAACAGGGATACGAGCAGTACTTC
NA,TRBJ2-7,TRBV7-8,NA,CASSPSPGGSEQYF,TGTGCCAGCAGCCCTTCCCCGGGGGGCTCCGAGCAGTACTTC
NA,TRBJ2-1,TRBV29-1,NA,CSVRGTRDEQFF,TGCAGCGTCAGGGGGACTAGGGATGAGCAGTTCTTC
NA,TRBJ2-1,TRBV29-1,TRBD2,CSVHGTSGSSYNEQFF,TGCAGCGTTCACGGGACTAGCGGGAGCTCCTACAATGAGCAGTTCTTC
NA,TRBJ2-7,TRBV7-6,TRBD2,CASSSGLAGLGNEQYF,TGTGCCAGCAGCTCAGGACTAGCGGGATTAGGAAACGAGCAGTACTTC
NA,TRBJ2-5,TRBV7-2,NA,CASSLAGRAYRGGETQYF,TGTGCCAGCAGCTTAGCGGGCAGGGCCTATAGGGGCGGAGAGACCCAGTACTTC
NA,TRBJ2-7,TRBV13,NA,CASSASGSYEQYF,TGTGCCAGCAGCGCTTCGGGGTCCTACGAGCAGTACTTC
NA,TRBJ2-3,TRBV6-6,TRBD2,CASSFTSGRTDTQYF,TGTGCCAGCAGTTTCACTAGCGGGCGAACAGATACGCAGTATTTT
NA,TRBJ2-7,TRBV7-6,NA,CASSLAPFSGLGEQYF,TGTGCCAGCAGCTTAGCGCCCTTCTCGGGGTTGGGGGAGCAGTACTTC
few,TRBJ2-6,TRBV6-4,NA,CASSDGAGANVLTF,TGTGCCAGCAGTGACGGCGCTGGGGCCAACGTCCTGACTTTC
NA,TRBJ2-7,TRBV5-4,TRBD1,CASSLAPGTGRYEQYF,TGTGCCAGCAGCTTGGCCCCCGGGACAGGGAGGTACGAGCAGTACTTC
NA,TRBJ2-2,TRBV11-3,NA,CASSLSRVGQTGTNTGELFF,TGTGCCAGCAGCTTAAGTAGAGTAGGCCAGACAGGCACGAACACCGGGGAGCTGTTTTTT
NA,TRBJ1-1,TRBV2,NA,CASSPRGGTEAFF,TGTGCCAGCAGCCCCCGTGGGGGCACTGAAGCTTTCTTT
NA,TRBJ2-7,TRBV21-1,NA,CASSNRDRGNCEQYF,TGTGCCAGCAGCAACAGGGACCGGGGAAATTGCGAGCAGTACTTC
NA,TRBJ2-7,TRBV7-8,TRBD2,CASSIGLAGELTYEQYF,TGTGCCAGCAGCATAGGACTAGCGGGAGAATTAACCTACGAGCAGTACTTC
NA,TRBJ1-2,TRBV27,TRBD1,CASSLGTGAGYTF,TGTGCCAGCAGTTTGGGGACAGGGGCCGGCTACACCTTC
NA,TRBJ1-2,TRBV5-8,NA,CASSPDGRQWGGYTF,TGTGCCAGCAGCCCCGACGGAAGGCAGTGGGGTGGCTACACCTTC